These 30 T cell receptor beta chains were sequenced from one sample in a study of blood T cells in healthy people across ages. Sample-barcoded 5' priming and a J-beta primer mix drove a second PCR of roughly 7 to 11 cycles. TCRdb fed the 5' RACE reads into MiXCR, producing one record per CDR3 protein. The table includes some 1,800,000 distinct CDR3 sequences, around 42% detected once. The sample comprised blood. The receptors come from a human donor in good health.

The rearrangement joins TRBV29-1 to TRBJ2-3; D remains ambiguous. CDR1 SQVTM and CDR2 ANQGSEA come from the germline V gene. V was shortened by 4 bases and J by 6 bases, with 5 bases between the two germline ends. The CDR3 runs to 10 residues. CDR3 amino acids: CSVVRDTQYF. The CDR3, as DNA: TGCAGCGTTGTTAGGGATACGCAGTATTTT.

This clonotype was counted between two and nine times. The chain links TRBV6-2 or TRBV6-3 to TRBJ1-2; D may be TRBD1 (6 bases). The CDR3 loop spans 18 amino acids. CDR1 MNHEY and CDR2 SVGEGT come from the germline V gene. V lost 1 base, J lost 1 base, and 19 bases lay in between. CDR3 in amino acids: CASSYLWRGQRNNYGYTF. CDR3 nucleotides: TGTGCCAGCAGTTACTTATGGCGAGGACAGCGAAATAACTATGGCTACACCTTC.

This sequence joins TRBV28 and TRBJ1-5; 10 bases fit TRBD1. Germline V CDR1 and CDR2: MDHEN, SYDVKM. V was clipped by 5 bases and J by 2 bases; unmatched bases: 6. The CDR3 totals 16 residues. The chain's CDR3 is CASSPGQGEGNQPQHF. The CDR3 DNA sequence: TGTGCCAGCAGTCCAGGACAGGGGGAAGGCAATCAGCCCCAGCATTTT.

This sequence joins TRBV7-3 and TRBJ2-5; 8 bases line up with TRBD1. The J call is doubtful: the DNA matches TRBJ2-1 better. Germline values: CDR1 SGHTA, CDR2 FQGTGA. CDR3 length equals 15 residues. The CDR3 reads CASSFRQGTQETQFF. The CDR3 bases are TGTGCCAGCAGCTTCCGACAGGGGACCCAAGAGACCCAGTTCTTC.

This clonotype showed up just once. The V gene is TRBV7-2, the J gene TRBJ2-7; D unresolved. The CDR3 has 14 residues. CDR1 is SGHTA and CDR2 is FQGNSA in the germline V gene. V was trimmed by 6 bases and J by 3 bases, leaving 15 bases between them. CDR3 sequence: CASRNNSRDYEQYF. Written as DNA, the CDR3 is TGTGCCAGCAGAAATAACTCCCGAGACTACGAGCAGTACTTC.

In its sample, this clonotype was seen a few times. The chain combines TRBV7-8 with TRBJ2-5; 8 bases map to TRBD2. The V gene end was trimmed by 5 bases and the J gene end by 2 bases; junction bases not matched to a gene: 7. The CDR3 runs 15 residues. Germline V gene sequence: CDR1 SGHVS, CDR2 FQNEAQ. CDR3 loop: CASSTQAGVQETQYF. CDR3 nucleotides: TGTGCCAGCAGCACTCAAGCGGGGGTTCAAGAGACCCAGTACTTC.

The V gene is TRBV5-6, the J gene TRBJ2-1; 10 bases agree with TRBD2. The V gene end was trimmed by 6 bases and the J gene end by 7 bases; junction bases not matched to a gene: 19. The length of the CDR3 is 18 residues. Germline loops: CDR1 SGHDT, CDR2 YYEEEE. CDR3 sequence: CASTPGQRGGKLNNEQFF. The CDR3 nucleotides read TGTGCCAGCACCCCTGGCCAGCGGGGGGGCAAGTTGAATAATGAGCAGTTCTTC. Supplemented by reference TRBV5-6 and TRBJ2-1, the full variable domain reads DAGVTQSPTHLIKTRGQQVTLRCSPKSGHDTVSWYQQALGQGPQFIFQYYEEEERQRGNFPDRFSGHQFPNYSSELNVNALLLGDSALYLCASTPGQRGGKLNNEQFFGPGTRLTVL.

This chain joins TRBV7-2 and TRBJ2-5; TRBD2 aligns across 8 bases. The germline gives CDR1 SGHTA, CDR2 FQGNSA. The CDR3 extends over 14 amino acids. Trimming took 5 bases from V and 3 from J; bases not matched to a gene: 5. The CDR3 loop reads CASSRGGREETQYF. The CDR3, as DNA: TGTGCCAGCAGCCGGGGGGGGCGGGAAGAGACCCAGTACTTC.

The chain has TRBV29-1 and TRBJ2-1; D call uncertain. Per the germline V gene, CDR1 is SQVTM and CDR2 is ANQGSEA. The CDR3 contains 14 residues. V was cut by 1 base and J by 5 bases, with 12 bases left in between. The CDR3 coding sequence is TGCAGCGTTGAAGGGGCCATAATCAACAATGAGCAGTTCTTC. As protein: CSVEGAIINNEQFF.

This clonotype has just a few counts. V and J are TRBV28 and TRBJ2-1; D not certain. V was clipped by 2 bases and J by 11 bases, with 13 bases between them. Germline V gene sequence: CDR1 MDHEN, CDR2 SYDVKM. The CDR3 is made up of 13 amino acids. CDR3 nucleotide sequence: TGTGCCAGCAGTTTAGTCGATTTAGATCAGCAGTTCTTC. This encodes CASSLVDLDQQFF.

V usage is TRBV20-1 and J usage is TRBJ1-2; no definite D call. CDR1 DFQATT and CDR2 SNEGSKA come from the germline V gene (reference sequence). The CDR3 length is 15 residues. The CDR3 protein is CSAIGFHRDPYGYTF. The CDR3 coding sequence is TGCAGCGCAATCGGATTTCACAGAGACCCCTATGGCTACACCTTC.

This clonotype occurred once. This chain connects TRBV12-3 or TRBV12-4 to TRBJ1-1; D ambiguous. The CDR3 length is 13 residues. Trimming removed 4 bases from V and 2 bases from J, with 8 bases in between. This chain's CDR3 is CASSSQHNTEAFF. The CDR3 nucleotides are TGTGCCAGCAGTTCACAACATAACACTGAAGCTTTCTTT.

This clonotype was counted a few times. CDR3 nucleotides: TGTGCCAGCAGCCTTATCTTCTCCGGGACAGGGTCTGACGAGCAGTACTTC. This sequence encodes CASSLIFSGTGSDEQYF. This chain joins TRBV14 and TRBJ2-4, with 9 nucleotides matching TRBD1. Judging by the DNA end, TRBJ2-7 fits better; the J call may be wrong. This CDR3 contains 17 residues. Germline values: CDR1 SGHDN, CDR2 FVKESK.

Ten or more counts support this clonotype. This chain links TRBV4-3 with TRBJ2-7, with 7 bases fitting TRBD1. The V gene end was trimmed by 4 bases and the J gene end by 0 bases; junction bases not matched to a gene: 3. The germline V gene encodes CDR1 LGHNA and CDR2 YSLEER. The CDR3 totals 14 residues. CDR3 loop: CASSPDRRSYEQYF. The CDR3 DNA follows: TGCGCCAGCAGCCCGGACAGGCGCTCCTACGAGCAGTACTTC.

This chain uses TRBV29-1 with TRBJ2-5; TRBD1 matches 11 bases. This CDR3 region has 12 residues. Germline assignment: CDR1 SQVTM and CDR2 ANQGSEA. With V trimmed by 7 bases and J by 5 bases, 3 bases remained unmatched. CDR3 nucleotides: TGCAGCGGAGGACAGGGGGCCGAGACCCAGTACTTC. This sequence encodes CSGGQGAETQYF.

CDR3: CASSLAGQRGGNEQFF. CDR3 DNA: TGTGCCAGCAGCTTAGCCGGTCAGCGGGGGGGGAATGAGCAGTTCTTC. The V call is TRBV7-8, the J call TRBJ2-1; 10 nucleotides agree with TRBD2. The CDR3 runs to 16 residues. V gave up 0 bases and J gave up 7 bases; unmatched junction bases: 6. The germline CDR1 and CDR2 sequences are SGHVS and FQNEAQ.

The chain is built from TRBV6-2 or TRBV6-3 and TRBJ2-3; D is unresolved. The CDR3 runs to 15 residues. V lost 3 bases and J 0 bases, leaving 10 bases between the germline ends. Germline V CDR1 and CDR2: MNHEY, SVGEGT. The CDR3 bases are TGTGCCAGCAGTTATTCTACGGAAAGCACAGATACGCAGTATTTT. Translating it yields CASSYSTESTDTQYF.

The rearrangement uses TRBV7-3 and TRBJ2-1; 7 nucleotides match TRBD2. The J call may be in error: the DNA end matches TRBJ2-7 better. CDR1 and CDR2 from the germline V gene are SGHTA and FQGTGA. The CDR3 runs 15 residues. The CDR3 bases are TGTGCCAGCAGCTTCCTAGCGGAGCGTTACAATGAGCAGTACTTC. Its protein is CASSFLAERYNEQYF.

Notes on this clonotype: Just one base apart from a much larger clone, this may be a read error. The chain employs TRBV5-1 and TRBJ2-2, with a possible D match to TRBD2 (5 bases). This CDR3 contains 12 residues. CDR1 is SGHRS and CDR2 is YFSETQ in the germline V gene. The CDR3 region is CASSPVPGELCF. The CDR3, as DNA: TGCGCCAGCAGCCCGGTCCCCGGGGAGCTGTGTTTT.

The V call is TRBV4-2, the J call TRBJ1-2; unclear D gene. Trimming cost V 0 bases and J 8 bases, with 16 bases left between them. CDR1 is LGHNA and CDR2 is YNFKEQ in the germline V gene. The CDR3 contains 15 residues. This CDR3 reads CASSQDPGGNRGYTF. The CDR3 DNA sequence: TGTGCCAGCAGCCAAGATCCGGGAGGGAATCGCGGCTACACCTTC.

The chain employs TRBV12-3 or TRBV12-4 and TRBJ2-4; TRBD1 is a possible D gene (5 bases). Trimming took 5 bases from V and 13 from J, leaving 9 bases between them. The CDR3 covers 10 residues. CDR3 nucleotides: TGTGCCAGCAGTCACAGGTCACAGTACTTC. It encodes CASSHRSQYF.

J is TRBJ2-3 and V is TRBV11-1; 8 bases agree with TRBD1. Germline CDR1 is SGHAT and CDR2 is FQDESV (reference sequence). The CDR3 extends over 17 amino acids. The ends lost 5 bases at V and 3 bases at J; junction bases unmatched: 13. The CDR3 here is CASSVFAFDRGTDTQYF. DNA for the CDR3: TGTGCCAGCAGCGTATTCGCATTTGACAGGGGAACAGATACGCAGTATTTT.

This clonotype was found a few times. The chain combines TRBV20-1 with TRBJ2-5, with 11 bases matching TRBD2. V lost 6 bases to trimming and J lost 4 bases; unmatched junction nucleotides: 19. The CDR3 totals 18 residues. The germline gives CDR1 DFQATT, CDR2 SNEGSKA (reference sequence). CDR3 nucleotide sequence: TGCAGTGCCGCCCATACTCTAGCGGGGGGTTTGAGGGGAGAGACCCAGTACTTC. Protein product: CSAAHTLAGGLRGETQYF.

The chain combines TRBV25-1 with TRBJ2-7, with D uncertain. Trimming removed 0 bases from V and 0 bases from J, with 15 bases in between. CDR3 length: 17 amino acids. Germline CDR1 is MGHDK and CDR2 is SYGVNS. CDR3 in DNA: TGTGCCAGCAGTGAATATTTCACGGCAGGATCCTCCTACGAGCAGTACTTC. It yields the protein CASSEYFTAGSSYEQYF.

The chain is built from TRBV11-2 and TRBJ1-2, with a weak D call TRBD1 (6 bases). This CDR3 has 16 amino acids. V dropped 3 bases and J dropped 0 bases, with 14 bases sitting between them. Germline loops: CDR1 SGHAT, CDR2 FQNNGV. In DNA form, the CDR3 reads TGTGCCAGCAGCTTTAGGGGGACGCACACTAACTATGGCTACACCTTC. This translates into CASSFRGTHTNYGYTF.

This chain uses TRBV11-3 with TRBJ2-5, with D unclear. This CDR3 is 12 amino acids long. V was trimmed by 5 bases and J by 5 bases, leaving 9 bases between them. Germline CDR1 reads SGHNT; CDR2 reads YENEEA. CDR3 sequence: CASSPYRETQYF. As DNA, the CDR3 is TGTGCCAGCAGCCCATATAGGGAGACCCAGTACTTC.

This clonotype was seen more than once but under ten times. The genes are TRBV5-4 and TRBJ2-1; D is perhaps TRBD2 (7 bases). V lost 1 base to trimming and J lost 2 bases, with 13 bases between them. The CDR3 totals 16 residues. Per germline, CDR1 SGHNT and CDR2 YYREEE (reference sequence). Here the CDR3 reads CASSLRRGPTYNEQFF. DNA for the CDR3: TGTGCCAGCAGCTTGAGGCGGGGGCCCACCTACAATGAGCAGTTCTTC.

The J gene is TRBJ1-1, the V gene TRBV29-1, with D perhaps matching TRBD1 (6 bases). Per germline, CDR1 SQVTM and CDR2 ANQGSEA. The CDR3 length is 13 residues. The V and J ends lost 0 bases and 7 bases respectively, with 12 bases between them. CDR3 coding DNA: TGCAGCGTTGAAGATCAGGGGTTCGTTGAAGCTTTCTTT. Encoded protein: CSVEDQGFVEAFF. Variable domain in full (rest from reference TRBV29-1 and TRBJ1-1): SAVISQKPSRDICQRGTSLTIQCQVDSQVTMMFWYRQQPGQSLTLIATANQGSEATYESGFVIDKFPISRPNLTFSTLTVSNMSPEDSSIYLCSVEDQGFVEAFFGQGTRLTVV.

Note on this clonotype: The germline gene is not matched at one end of the junction; a read error may be the cause. This sequence joins TRBV14 and TRBJ2-1, with D unclear. CDR1 and CDR2 (germline): SGHDN, FVKESK. This CDR3 spans 12 amino acids. CDR3 amino acids: CASSQVIYEQCF. The DNA for the CDR3 is TGTGCCAGCAGCCAAGTCATTTATGAGCAGTGCTTC. The variable domain in full, completed from reference TRBV14 and TRBJ2-1, reads EAGVTQFPSHSVIEKGQTVTLRCDPISGHDNLYWYRRVMGKEIKFLLHFVKESKQDESGMPNNRFLAERTGGTYSTLKVQPAELEDSGVYFCASSQVIYEQCFGPGTRLTVL.

This clonotype was recorded at least ten times. The chain links TRBV20-1 to TRBJ2-7, with D tentatively TRBD1 or TRBD2 (5 bases each). Trimming removed 3 bases from V and 1 base from J, with 13 bases in between. The V gene's germline CDR1 is DFQATT and CDR2 SNEGSKA (reference sequence). This CDR3 is built from 14 residues. The CDR3: CSARRGGLSYEQYF. CDR3 bases: TGCAGTGCTAGGAGGGGCGGCCTGTCCTACGAGCAGTACTTC.